The 25 T cell receptor beta chains in this list originate from one sample, sequenced in a study of cytomegalovirus exposure and HLA in healthy donors. The PCR had 60 Vbeta and 13 Jbeta primers. Sequenced by immunoSEQ multiplex PCR; TCRdb stores in-frame clones only, minus some. The sample holds about 170,000 clones; 70% to 90% are singletons and the top ten take roughly 2.5%. Sequenced material: PBMCs. Receptors were obtained from a man aged 25 to 45 in good health and CMV-seropositive.

The chain carries TRBV7-2 and TRBJ2-5; 10 bases agree with TRBD2. The CDR3 loop spans 17 amino acids. Germline CDR1 reads SGHTA; CDR2 reads FQGNSA. J was trimmed by 2 bases and V by 0 bases; bases with no gene match: 6. Here the CDR3 reads CASSLASGRYGQETQYF. The CDR3 DNA sequence: TGTGCCAGCAGCTTAGCTAGCGGGAGGTATGGGCAAGAGACCCAGTACTTC.

This sequence joins TRBV7-3 and TRBJ2-1, with 7 bases identical to TRBD2. The V gene end was trimmed by 1 base and the J gene end by 0 bases; junction bases not matched to a gene: 3. This CDR3 is built from 16 residues. Germline CDR1 and CDR2: SGHTA and FQGTGA. The CDR3 region has the DNA TGTGCCAGCAGCTTAATGGGGGGGTTCTCCTACAATGAGCAGTTCTTC. Its translation is CASSLMGGFSYNEQFF.

This chain uses TRBV6-1 with TRBJ2-2; 9 bases are shared with TRBD2. There are 15 residues in the CDR3. Trimming took 6 bases from V and 7 from J; bases not matched to a gene: 9. The germline CDR1 and CDR2 sequences are MNHNS and SASEGT. CDR3 loop: CASRSAGGPGGELFF. The CDR3 nucleotides read TGTGCCAGCAGGTCTGCGGGAGGGCCGGGCGGGGAGCTGTTTTTT.

This clone was observed a handful of times. The J gene is TRBJ2-3, the V gene TRBV4-1, with TRBD2 matching 10 bases. Losses at the gene ends were 3 bases for V and 5 bases for J; bases not matched to a gene: 8. The germline gives CDR1 MGHRA, CDR2 YSYEKL. The CDR3 totals 16 residues. The CDR3 DNA reads TGCGCCAGCAGCCATCCCTCTAGCGGGAGTATAGATACGCAGTATTTT. It yields the protein CASSHPSSGSIDTQYF.

In the case of this clone: A read error may produce the germline difference seen at one junction end. CDR3 sequence: CASSAGTGHNEQFF. As DNA, the CDR3 is TGTGCTAGCAGCGCCGGGACAGGCCACAATGAGCAGTTCTTC. The genes are TRBV7-7 and TRBJ2-1, with 8 positions matching TRBD1. This CDR3 spans 14 amino acids. Germline assignment: CDR1 SSHAT and CDR2 FNYEAQ (reference sequence). The variable domain in full, with the rest retrieved from reference TRBV7-7 and TRBJ2-1, is GAGVSQSPRYKVTKRGQDVTLRCDPISSHATLYWYQQALGQGPEFLTYFNYEAQPDKSGLPSDRFSAERPEGSISTLTIQRTEQRDSAMYRCASSAGTGHNEQFFGPGTRLTVL.

This clone has just one count. The chain recombines TRBV9 with TRBJ2-5; D remains ambiguous. This CDR3 is built from 14 residues. The germline CDR1 and CDR2 sequences are SGDLS and YYNGEE. Trimming left V 0 bases short and J 5 bases short, with 11 bases between. CDR3 region: CASSVGSLEETQYF. CDR3 in DNA: TGTGCCAGCAGCGTAGGGAGCTTGGAGGAGACCCAGTACTTC.

The gene calls are TRBV2 and TRBJ2-2, with TRBD1 matching over 9 bases. With 6 bases clipped from V and 6 bases from J, the junction kept 14 bases outside the gene matches. Germline V lookup: CDR1 SNHLY, CDR2 FYNNEI. This CDR3 comprises 17 residues. This CDR3 is CASSDFPGQGPAGELFF. The DNA for the CDR3 is TGTGCCAGCAGCGACTTTCCGGGACAGGGTCCTGCCGGGGAGCTGTTTTTT.

The V gene is TRBV15, the J gene TRBJ2-2, with D perhaps matching TRBD2 (6 bases). CDR1 is LNHNV, CDR2 YYDKDF, per germline (reference sequence). V was cut by 0 bases and J by 2 bases, with 13 bases left in between. CDR3 size: 17 residues. CDR3 amino acids: CATSRDRWRANTGELFF. The DNA for the CDR3 is TGTGCCACCAGCAGAGATCGCTGGAGGGCCAACACCGGGGAGCTGTTTTTT.

The chain's CDR3 is CASSPSGAYNEQFF. CDR3 nucleotides: TGTGCCAGCTCCCCTAGCGGAGCCTACAATGAGCAGTTCTTC. The chain employs TRBV28 and TRBJ2-1; 7 positions match TRBD2. The ends lost 8 bases at V and 2 bases at J; junction bases unmatched: 6. The germline V gene encodes CDR1 MDHEN and CDR2 SYDVKM. CDR3 length: 14 amino acids.

The V gene is TRBV28, the J gene TRBJ1-2; the D gene is possibly TRBD1 (5 bases). CDR3 length: 17 residues. CDR1 and CDR2 from the germline V gene are MDHEN and SYDVKM. Between the trimmed V and J ends, which lost 5 bases and 4 bases, there was a span of 23 bases. The CDR3 here is CASSRTNRDYWAYGYTF. For the CDR3, the DNA is TGTGCCAGCAGTCGCACGAACCGGGACTATTGGGCCTATGGCTACACCTTC.

This rearrangement joins TRBV7-9 to TRBJ1-1; 9 nucleotides line up with TRBD1. Germline loops: CDR1 SEHNR, CDR2 FQNEAQ (reference sequence). This CDR3 has 18 amino acids. V gave up 4 bases and J gave up 1 base; unmatched junction bases: 13. The CDR3: CASSYRAGTGYPNTEAFF. In DNA, the CDR3 is TGTGCCAGCAGCTATAGGGCCGGGACAGGGTATCCGAACACTGAAGCTTTCTTT.

The chain is built from TRBV7-8 and TRBJ2-7, with TRBD2 identical over 9 bases. This CDR3 is 18 amino acids long. V shed 2 bases and J 0 bases; nucleotides not matched to a gene: 11. CDR1 SGHVS and CDR2 FQNEAQ come from the germline V gene. CDR3 coding DNA: TGTGCCAGCAGCTTATCGGTAGCGGGAGCTTCGTCCTCCTACGAGCAGTACTTC. Translating it yields CASSLSVAGASSSYEQYF.

The V call is TRBV18, the J call TRBJ2-5; 11 nucleotides match TRBD1. V lost 5 bases and J lost 5; bases outside the gene matches: 7. The CDR3 runs to 15 residues. The germline CDR1 and CDR2 sequences are KGHSH and LQKENI. CDR3 nucleotides: TGTGCCAGCTCAACGGGACAGGGGGTCGTGGAGACCCAGTACTTC. It encodes CASSTGQGVVETQYF.

The chain recombines TRBV5-1 with TRBJ2-7; 9 bases are a match to TRBD1. Germline loops: CDR1 SGHRS, CDR2 YFSETQ. With 5 bases clipped from V and 1 base from J, the junction kept 4 bases outside the gene matches. The CDR3 consists of 14 residues. CDR3 nucleotide sequence: TGCGCCAGCAGAGCCGGGACAGGGTCCTACGAGCAGTACTTC. Amino acids: CASRAGTGSYEQYF.

This clone was seen a single time. The chain recombines TRBV10-2 with TRBJ2-5; 7 bases line up with TRBD2. The assigned J gene may be wrong: the sequence end matches TRBJ2-7 better. The CDR3 length is 15 residues. The germline V gene encodes CDR1 WSHSY and CDR2 SAAADI. The CDR3 bases are TGCGCCAGCAGTGTTTCGGGAGGAGCGTCCTACGAGCAGTACTTC. The encoded protein is CASSVSGGASYEQYF.

V gene TRBV7-9 combines with J gene TRBJ2-1; maybe TRBD2 (5 bases). The CDR3 is made up of 14 amino acids. The V end was cut by 5 bases, the J end by 0 bases, with 8 bases between. CDR1 SEHNR and CDR2 FQNEAQ come from the germline V gene (reference sequence). The chain's CDR3 is CASSETSSYNEQFF. The DNA for the CDR3 is TGTGCCAGCAGCGAAACTAGCTCCTACAATGAGCAGTTCTTC.

J is TRBJ2-2 and V is TRBV19; unclear D gene. This CDR3 spans 17 amino acids. CDR1 and CDR2 from the germline V gene are LNHDA and SQIVND (reference sequence). V lost 7 bases, J lost 0 bases, and 18 bases lay in between. The CDR3 nucleotides read TGTGCCAGTACCACCCAAACTCGTACGACGAACACCGGGGAGCTGTTTTTT. This translates into CASTTQTRTTNTGELFF.

The chain has TRBV29-1 and TRBJ2-1; maybe TRBD2 (5 bases). Germline-derived CDR1 and CDR2 are SQVTM and ANQGSEA. This CDR3 is built from 15 residues. Trimming cost V 3 bases and J 5 bases, with 17 bases left between them. CDR3 sequence: CSVERAPRWNNEQFF. The DNA for the CDR3 is TGCAGCGTTGAGAGGGCTCCTCGGTGGAACAATGAGCAGTTCTTC.

The V and J genes are TRBV5-1 and TRBJ1-2; D is ambiguous. Deletions cut 0 bases from V and 8 bases from J, with 11 bases between. Germline loops: CDR1 SGHRS, CDR2 YFSETQ. CDR3 length: 13 amino acids. This CDR3 reads CASSLVWSRGYTF. DNA for the CDR3: TGCGCCAGCAGCTTGGTGTGGTCTAGAGGCTACACCTTC.

This clone was detected only a few times. The chain uses TRBV6-5 and TRBJ1-4, with D possibly matching TRBD1 (6 bases). V lost 5 bases, J lost 9 bases, and 16 bases lay in between. The germline CDR1 and CDR2 sequences are MNHEY and SVGAGI. CDR3 size: 14 residues. CDR3 nucleotide sequence: TGTGCCAGCAGTACTGGGACATCCAGTCAAAAACTGTTTTTT. This translates into CASSTGTSSQKLFF.

The gene calls are TRBV7-3 and TRBJ2-3, with a possible D match to TRBD1 (6 bases). V was trimmed by 1 base and J by 4 bases, leaving 15 bases between them. The germline CDR1 and CDR2 sequences are SGHTA and FQGTGA. This CDR3 has 16 residues. CDR3 nucleotide sequence: TGTGCCAGCAGCTTAAAATCTGGGGGCGCCGCAGATACGCAGTATTTT. Translated, it gives CASSLKSGGAADTQYF.

The chain has TRBV11-3 and TRBJ1-3, with D tentatively TRBD1 (6 bases). V gave up 4 bases and J gave up 0 bases, with 13 bases separating them. The CDR3 is 16 amino acids. CDR1 is SGHNT, CDR2 YENEEA, per germline. The CDR3 sequence: CASSSWTESSGNTIYF. DNA for the CDR3: TGTGCCAGCAGCTCGTGGACAGAAAGCTCTGGAAACACCATATATTTT.

The chain is built from TRBV4-3 and TRBJ2-7; 7 bases map to TRBD2. The J segment lost 8 bases and the V segment lost 0 bases, leaving 4 bases of the junction unmatched. The CDR3 loop spans 13 amino acids. The V gene's germline CDR1 is LGHNA and CDR2 YSLEER. CDR3: CASSQESGLQQYF. The CDR3, as DNA: TGCGCCAGCAGCCAAGAGTCGGGACTACAGCAGTACTTC.

This rearrangement joins TRBV4-1 to TRBJ1-2, with 7 bases matching TRBD1. This CDR3 is 15 amino acids long. V trimming: 1 base; J trimming: 4 bases; junction bases outside the gene matches: 6. The germline V gene encodes CDR1 MGHRA and CDR2 YSYEKL. CDR3 coding DNA: TGCGCCAGCAGCCAAGTCCTCAGGGGGACCTATGGCTACACCTTC. Residues: CASSQVLRGTYGYTF.

This clone was observed a handful of times. CDR3 in amino acids: CASSQISSPGHLNEKLFF. The CDR3 DNA sequence: TGCGCCAGCAGCCAGATATCTTCACCGGGACACCTTAATGAAAAACTGTTTTTT. This chain links TRBV4-1 with TRBJ1-4, with a weak D call TRBD1 (6 bases). The CDR3 sequence is 18 residues long. Trimming took off 3 bases at V and 4 bases at J, with 21 bases between the two ends. Germline V gives CDR1 MGHRA, CDR2 YSYEKL.